This T cell receptor (beta chain) was captured in a study of T cells in Graves' hyperthyroidism and ophthalmopathy. There were TCR beta CDR3 regions amplified from RNA transcripts. HTBI primers were used for first-round RT-PCR of the TCR CDR3. TCRdb fed the multiplex PCR reads into MiXCR, producing one record per CDR3 protein. The data contain fewer than 450,000 distinct CDR3 sequences, about 15% of them seen just once; the ten biggest clones take up roughly 19%. Germline values: CDR1 DFQATT, CDR2 SNEGSKA (reference sequence). Between the trimmed V and J ends, which lost 4 bases and 1 base, there was a span of 7 bases. The CDR3 extends over 12 amino acids.

The sequencing input was blood. The rearrangement joins TRBV20-1 to TRBJ2-5; tentative D call: TRBD2 (6 bases). The TCR was taken from a woman aged 55-75 years with Graves' ophthalmopathy. CDR3 DNA: TGCAGTGCTACCGGGAGCCAAGAGACCCAGTACTTC. It translates to CSATGSQETQYF.